A selection of T cell receptor beta chains follows, all from one sample in a study of technical replicates of blood from four donors. Assay used: immunoSEQ multiplex PCR; TCRdb lists only in-frame clones, some missing. The repertoire holds about 14,000 clones, with roughly 80% as singletons. The sample consisted of PBMCs. The receptors were sampled from a human donor in good health. CDR3s include the opening cysteine and the closing phenylalanine or tryptophan. A D gene is named only where the DNA matches it firmly. For some rows the clone size is stated as once, few or many, or as a class when expanded; others skip it.

V: TRBV18
D: TRBD2
J: TRBJ2-7
size: NA
DNA: TGTGCCAGCTCACCCGCGGGGGGGGCTGTAAGCTACGAGCAGTACTTC
CDR3: CASSPAGGAVSYEQYF

V: TRBV30
D: NA
J: TRBJ1-2
size: NA
DNA: TGTGCCTGGAGTGTTGGGGGGGGCTACACCTTC
CDR3: CAWSVGGGYTF

V: TRBV10-2
D: TRBD1
J: TRBJ1-2
size: NA
DNA: TGCGCCAGCAGTGAGTCGGGACAGGGGATGGGCGGCTACACCTTC
CDR3: CASSESGQGMGGYTF

V: TRBV19
D: TRBD2
J: TRBJ2-3
size: NA
DNA: TGTGCCAGTAGTATCAGCCGGGGGGGGCTCGCAGATACGCAGTATTTT
CDR3: CASSISRGGLADTQYF

V: TRBV4-2
D: NA
J: TRBJ2-7
size: NA
DNA: TGTGCCAGCAGCCAAGATGGGGCAGGCACCTACGAGCAGTACTTC
CDR3: CASSQDGAGTYEQYF

V: TRBV10-3
D: TRBD1
J: TRBJ1-1
size: few
DNA: TGTGCCATCAGAGAAACAGGGGCTAGGACTGAAGCTTTCTTT
CDR3: CAIRETGARTEAFF

V: TRBV6-5
D: NA
J: TRBJ2-7
size: NA
DNA: TGTGCCAGCTGGCCGGGACATTTGCTCTCCTACGAGCAGTACTTC
CDR3: CASWPGHLLSYEQYF

V: TRBV6-5
D: NA
J: TRBJ2-7
size: NA
DNA: TGTGCCAGCAGTTACTCGTCTGCGCGGGGCTACGAGCAGTACTTC
CDR3: CASSYSSARGYEQYF

V: TRBV29-1
D: TRBD2
J: TRBJ2-7
size: NA
DNA: TGCAGCGTTGCCCTCCTAGCGGGAAGCAGCGAGCAGTACTTC
CDR3: CSVALLAGSSEQYF

V: TRBV29-1
D: NA
J: TRBJ1-1
size: NA
DNA: TGCAGCGTGAGACAGGTCGCTCAGGGTGAAGCTTTCTTT
CDR3: CSVRQVAQGEAFF

V: TRBV11-1
D: NA
J: TRBJ1-1
size: NA
DNA: TGTGCCAGCAGCTTTCGCAGATTGGACACTGAAGCTTTCTTT
CDR3: CASSFRRLDTEAFF

V: TRBV27
D: TRBD2
J: TRBJ2-7
size: NA
DNA: TGTGCCAGCAGTTTACGGACTAGCGGGAGTTACGAGCAGTACTTC
CDR3: CASSLRTSGSYEQYF

V: TRBV30
D: TRBD2
J: TRBJ2-3
size: NA
DNA: TGTGCCTGGAGTCTAGCGGGAGCCGGCCCAGATACGCAGTATTTT
CDR3: CAWSLAGAGPDTQYF

V: TRBV5-1
D: TRBD1
J: TRBJ1-1
size: NA
DNA: TGCGCCAGCAGCCTTACCGGGACAGTGAACACTGAAGCTTTCTTT
CDR3: CASSLTGTVNTEAFF

V: TRBV4-2
D: NA
J: TRBJ2-6
size: NA
DNA: TGTGCCAGCAGCCAAGATAGCGGAAGCGGGTTTTCTGGGGCCAACGTCCTGACTTTC
CDR3: CASSQDSGSGFSGANVLTF

V: TRBV30
D: NA
J: TRBJ2-7
size: NA
DNA: TGTGCCTGGAGCCGGGAGTACGAGCAGTACTTC
CDR3: CAWSREYEQYF

V: TRBV7-9
D: TRBD2
J: TRBJ2-2
size: NA
DNA: TGTGCCAGCAGCTTAGGACTAGCGATGAACACCGGGGAGCTGTTTTTT
CDR3: CASSLGLAMNTGELFF

V: TRBV5-1
D: NA
J: TRBJ1-1
size: NA
DNA: TGCGCCAGCAGCCCCACCCCCCAGGACACTGAAGCTTTCTTT
CDR3: CASSPTPQDTEAFF

V: TRBV9
D: TRBD2
J: TRBJ2-4
size: NA
DNA: TGTGCCAGCAGCGTAGGGGGGGGTACGAACATTCAGTACTTC
CDR3: CASSVGGGTNIQYF

V: TRBV19
D: TRBD1
J: TRBJ2-4
size: NA
DNA: TGTGCCAGCCGGGACAGGGCAATGTACATTCAGTACTTC
CDR3: CASRDRAMYIQYF

V: TRBV5-1
D: TRBD2
J: TRBJ2-1
size: NA
DNA: TGCGCCAGCAGCCACGGGACTAGCGGGCAATACTCCTACAATGAGCAGTTCTTC
CDR3: CASSHGTSGQYSYNEQFF

V: TRBV9
D: TRBD1
J: TRBJ2-5
size: NA
DNA: TGTGCCAGCAGCGTAGACGAGGGGGCGCGACCCCAGTACTTC
CDR3: CASSVDEGARPQYF

V: TRBV18
D: TRBD1
J: TRBJ1-5
size: once
DNA: TGTGCCAGCTCACAGGAGACAGGGGTCAATCAGCCCCAGCATTTT
CDR3: CASSQETGVNQPQHF

V: TRBV5-1
D: NA
J: TRBJ1-1
size: few
DNA: TGCGCCAGCAGCCTGGTGGGGGCTGCCACTGAAGCTTTCTTT
CDR3: CASSLVGAATEAFF

V: TRBV19
D: NA
J: TRBJ1-3
size: NA
DNA: TGTGCCAGTAGTATAGGGGGACACTACGCTGGAAACACCATATATTTT
CDR3: CASSIGGHYAGNTIYF

V: TRBV4-1
D: NA
J: TRBJ2-7
size: NA
DNA: TGCGCCAGCAGCCAAGGTCGACAGGCCGCCTACGAGCAGTACTTC
CDR3: CASSQGRQAAYEQYF

V: TRBV10-3
D: NA
J: TRBJ1-1
size: NA
DNA: TGTGCCATCGTCCGGGGGGGCCGGCAGAACACTGAAGCTTTCTTT
CDR3: CAIVRGGRQNTEAFF

V: TRBV25-1
D: NA
J: TRBJ2-2
size: NA
DNA: TGTGCAAGTCAAGCGTACGCGAACACCGGGGAGCTGTTTTTT
CDR3: CASQAYANTGELFF

V: TRBV10-3
D: NA
J: TRBJ1-1
size: NA
DNA: TGTGCCATCAGCGCGAGGGGGGGGGTATCCAGGAACACTGAAGCTTTCTTT
CDR3: CAISARGGVSRNTEAFF

V: TRBV7-2
D: NA
J: TRBJ2-2
size: NA
DNA: TGTGCCAGCAGCTTATCAGCAGGGATCGGGGAGCTGTTTTTT
CDR3: CASSLSAGIGELFF

V: TRBV7-8
D: TRBD1
J: TRBJ1-5
size: few
DNA: TGTGCCAGCAGCGCAAACAGGGGGCCCAGTCAGCCCCAGCATTTT
CDR3: CASSANRGPSQPQHF

V: TRBV5-1
D: TRBD1
J: TRBJ1-1
size: NA
DNA: TGCGCCAGCACGTCGGGGACAGGAAACACTGAAGCTTTCTTT
CDR3: CASTSGTGNTEAFF

V: TRBV5-1
D: NA
J: TRBJ2-5
size: NA
DNA: TGCGCCAGCAGCTTGGCCGGTGACCAAGAGACCCAGTACTTC
CDR3: CASSLAGDQETQYF

V: TRBV27
D: TRBD2
J: TRBJ2-7
size: NA
DNA: TGTGCCAGCAGTTTAGCACGGGGGGGGCCCTACGAGCAGTACTTC
CDR3: CASSLARGGPYEQYF

V: TRBV6-1
D: TRBD2
J: TRBJ2-2
size: NA
DNA: TGTGCCAGCAGTGAAAAACTAGCGGGAGCCGGGGAGCTGTTTTTT
CDR3: CASSEKLAGAGELFF

V: TRBV6-1
D: NA
J: TRBJ1-2
size: NA
DNA: TGTGCCGCAGGGCGGGGGAACTATGGCTACACCTTC
CDR3: CAAGRGNYGYTF

V: TRBV4-2
D: TRBD2
J: TRBJ2-3
size: NA
DNA: TGTGCCAGCAGCCCGGGACTAGCGGTCACAGATACGCAGTATTTT
CDR3: CASSPGLAVTDTQYF

V: TRBV18
D: NA
J: TRBJ1-2
size: NA
DNA: TGTGCCAGCTCACCAACAGGGTGGGATGGCTACACCTTC
CDR3: CASSPTGWDGYTF

V: TRBV7-9
D: TRBD2
J: TRBJ2-5
size: NA
DNA: TGTGCCAGTGGGGGAGGGTGGGAGACCCAGTACTTC
CDR3: CASGGGWETQYF

V: TRBV28
D: NA
J: TRBJ1-1
size: few
DNA: TGTGCCAGCAGTTTATGGTCAGGGACTGAAGCTTTCTTT
CDR3: CASSLWSGTEAFF

V: TRBV19
D: NA
J: TRBJ2-3
size: once
DNA: TGTGCCAGTAGTTCAGGGGCCGATACGCAGTATTTT
CDR3: CASSSGADTQYF

V: TRBV12-1
D: NA
J: TRBJ2-2
size: NA
DNA: TGTGCCAGTCCCACTAGCGCCGGGGAGCTGTTTTTT
CDR3: CASPTSAGELFF

V: TRBV7-2
D: TRBD1
J: TRBJ1-1
size: NA
DNA: TGTGCCAGCAGCGACACAGGGGGTTGGACTGAAGCTTTCTTT
CDR3: CASSDTGGWTEAFF

V: TRBV18
D: NA
J: TRBJ1-1
size: NA
DNA: TGTGCCAGCTCACCATCGGGGGTGAAGAACACTGAAGCTTTCTTT
CDR3: CASSPSGVKNTEAFF

V: TRBV25-1
D: NA
J: TRBJ1-2
size: NA
DNA: TGTGCCAGCAGTGACCCGACGACAGGATCGAGCTATGGCTACACCTTC
CDR3: CASSDPTTGSSYGYTF

V: TRBV7-9
D: NA
J: TRBJ2-1
size: few
DNA: TGTGCCAGCAGCTTAGGGACAAACAATGAGCAGTTCTTC
CDR3: CASSLGTNNEQFF

V: TRBV2
D: NA
J: TRBJ1-4
size: once
DNA: TGTGCCAGTGACAGGAACGGATTGGGTGAAAAACTGTTTTTT
CDR3: CASDRNGLGEKLFF

V: TRBV27
D: TRBD1
J: TRBJ2-7
size: NA
DNA: TGTGCCAGCAGTTCATGGACAGGCTCCTACGAGCAGTACTTC
CDR3: CASSSWTGSYEQYF